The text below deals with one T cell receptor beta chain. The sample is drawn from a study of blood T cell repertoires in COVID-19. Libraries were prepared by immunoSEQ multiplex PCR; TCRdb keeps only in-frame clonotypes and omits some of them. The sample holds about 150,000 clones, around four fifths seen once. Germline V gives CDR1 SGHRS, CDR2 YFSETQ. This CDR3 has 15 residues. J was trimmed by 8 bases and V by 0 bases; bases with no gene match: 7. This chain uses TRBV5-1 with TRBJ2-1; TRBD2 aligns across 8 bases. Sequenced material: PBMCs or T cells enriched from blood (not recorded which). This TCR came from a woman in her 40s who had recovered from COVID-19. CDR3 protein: CASSLAGTSYHEQFF. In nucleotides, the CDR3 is TGCGCCAGCAGCTTGGCCGGGACTAGTTATCATGAGCAGTTCTTC.